This T cell receptor beta chain was captured by sequencing in a study of HIV-infected children after antiretroviral therapy interruption. Whole-study context: In continuous treatment, analyzed samples were from weeks 0, 48 and 150.

The CDR3 has 15 residues. The ends lost 3 bases at V and 4 bases at J; junction bases unmatched: 6. Germline V gene lookup returns CDR1 ENHRY and CDR2 SYGVKD. Study outcomes and limitations: Sorted CD45RA+ naive cells might include minor non-naive CD45RA+ cells. After treatment interruption started, naive CD4+ CDR3 overlap across time points dropped.

Treatment of the sample: PENTA 11 planned treatment interruption arm or continuous ART arm. Participants had taken at least three-drug ART for at least 24 weeks. Unique molecular identifiers were included in an RNA-based 3' RACE TCR library. TCRdb fed the 3' RACE reads into MiXCR, producing one record per CDR3 protein. The sample holds tens of thousands of distinct CDR3 sequences, around 4% seen once. This clonotype was observed many times. Its antigen remains unknown. The clonotype was recovered from a pool of human donors with HIV. Here the sequenced sample was CD45RA+ CD4+ T cells from PBMCs, pooled from several time points, taken from a donor given antiretroviral therapy, either interrupted or continuous. Regarding subset: naive CD4+ CD45RA+ CD45RO- T cells. This rearrangement joins TRBV10-3 to TRBJ2-3, with TRBD1 identical over 8 bases. CDR3 DNA sequence: TGTGCCATCAGTGAAAGGACAGGGATGCCAGATACGCAGTATTTT. This encodes CAISERTGMPDTQYF.